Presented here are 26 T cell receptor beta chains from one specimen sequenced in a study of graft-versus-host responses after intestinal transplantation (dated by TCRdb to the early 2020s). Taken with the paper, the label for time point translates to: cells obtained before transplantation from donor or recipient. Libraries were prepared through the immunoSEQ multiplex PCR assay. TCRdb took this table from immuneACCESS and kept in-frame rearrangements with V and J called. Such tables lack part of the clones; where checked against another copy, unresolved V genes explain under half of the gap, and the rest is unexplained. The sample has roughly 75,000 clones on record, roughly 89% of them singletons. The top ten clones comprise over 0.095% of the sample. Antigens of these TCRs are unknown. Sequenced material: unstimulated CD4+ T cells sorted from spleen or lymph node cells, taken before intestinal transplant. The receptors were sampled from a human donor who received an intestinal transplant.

CDR3 loop: CASSLELGRAGANVLTF. The CDR3, as DNA: TGTGCCAGCAGCTTGGAGCTCGGCAGGGCTGGGGCCAACGTCCTGACTTTC. V gene TRBV5-5 combines with J gene TRBJ2-6; the D gene is possibly TRBD1 (5 bases). In germline, CDR1 is SGHKS, CDR2 YYEKEE (reference sequence). The CDR3 sequence is 17 residues long. Trimming removed 0 bases from V and 2 bases from J, with 12 bases in between.

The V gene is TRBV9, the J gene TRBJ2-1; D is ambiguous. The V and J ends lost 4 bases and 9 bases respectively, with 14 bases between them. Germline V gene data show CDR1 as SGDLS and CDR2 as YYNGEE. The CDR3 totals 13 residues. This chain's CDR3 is CASSTMHSGEQFF. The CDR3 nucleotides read TGTGCCAGCAGCACCATGCATTCGGGTGAGCAGTTCTTC.

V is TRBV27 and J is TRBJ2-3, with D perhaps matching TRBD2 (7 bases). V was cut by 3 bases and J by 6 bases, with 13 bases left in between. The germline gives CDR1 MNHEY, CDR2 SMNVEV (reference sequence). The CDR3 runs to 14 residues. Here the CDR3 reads CASSLGGATDTQYF. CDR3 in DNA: TGTGCCAGCAGTTTGGGGGGGGCCACTGATACGCAGTATTTT.

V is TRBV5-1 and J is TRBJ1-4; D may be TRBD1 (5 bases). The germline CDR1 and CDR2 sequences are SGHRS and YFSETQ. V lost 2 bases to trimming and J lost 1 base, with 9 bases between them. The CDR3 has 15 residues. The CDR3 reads CASSLQDLTNEKLFF. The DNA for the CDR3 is TGCGCCAGCAGCTTACAGGATCTAACTAATGAAAAACTGTTTTTT.

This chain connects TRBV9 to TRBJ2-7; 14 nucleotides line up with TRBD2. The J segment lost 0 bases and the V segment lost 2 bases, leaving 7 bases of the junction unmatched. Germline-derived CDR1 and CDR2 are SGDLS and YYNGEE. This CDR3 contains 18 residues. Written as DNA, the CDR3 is TGTGCCAGCAGCGTCGGGACTAGCGGGGGCCTGAGCTCCTACGAGCAGTACTTC. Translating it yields CASSVGTSGGLSSYEQYF.

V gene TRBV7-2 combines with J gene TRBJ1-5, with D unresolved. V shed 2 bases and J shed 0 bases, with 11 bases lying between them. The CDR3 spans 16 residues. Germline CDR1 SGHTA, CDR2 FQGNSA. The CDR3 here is CASSLFGDDSNQPQHF. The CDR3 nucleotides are TGTGCCAGCAGCTTATTCGGGGATGATAGCAATCAGCCCCAGCATTTT.

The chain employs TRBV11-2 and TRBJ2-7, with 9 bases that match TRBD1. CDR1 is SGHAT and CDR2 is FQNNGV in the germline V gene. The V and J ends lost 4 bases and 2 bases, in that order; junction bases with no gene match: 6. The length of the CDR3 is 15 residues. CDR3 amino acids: CASSSPRDRAYEQYF. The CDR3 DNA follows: TGTGCCAGCAGCTCGCCCCGGGACAGGGCCTACGAGCAGTACTTC.

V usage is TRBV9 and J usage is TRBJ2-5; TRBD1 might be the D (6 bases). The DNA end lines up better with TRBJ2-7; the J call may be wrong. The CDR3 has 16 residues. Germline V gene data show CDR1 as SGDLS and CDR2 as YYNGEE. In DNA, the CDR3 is TGTGCCAGCAGCGTCAACAGGGCTCTTTCTTCCTACGAGCAGTACTTC. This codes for CASSVNRALSSYEQYF.

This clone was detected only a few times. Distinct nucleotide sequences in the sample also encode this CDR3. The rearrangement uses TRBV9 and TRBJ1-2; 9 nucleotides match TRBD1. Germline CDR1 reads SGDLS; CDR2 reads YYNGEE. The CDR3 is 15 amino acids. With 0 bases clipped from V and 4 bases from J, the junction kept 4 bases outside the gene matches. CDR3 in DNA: TGTGCCAGCAGCGTAGGTACAGGGGGCGGCTATGGCTACACCTTC. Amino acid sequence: CASSVGTGGGYGYTF.

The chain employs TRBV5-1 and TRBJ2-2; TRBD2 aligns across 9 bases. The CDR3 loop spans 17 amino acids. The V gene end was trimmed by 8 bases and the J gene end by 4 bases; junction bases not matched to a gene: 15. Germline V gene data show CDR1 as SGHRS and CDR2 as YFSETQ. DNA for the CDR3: TGCGCCAGTACCGCCCTAGGGCGGGGGGGATTCACCGGGGAGCTGTTTTTT. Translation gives CASTALGRGGFTGELFF.

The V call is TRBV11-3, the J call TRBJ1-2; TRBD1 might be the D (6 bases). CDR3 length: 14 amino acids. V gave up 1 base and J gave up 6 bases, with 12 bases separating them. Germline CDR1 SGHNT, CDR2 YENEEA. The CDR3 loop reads CASSLAGTPNGYTF. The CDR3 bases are TGTGCCAGCAGCTTAGCCGGGACACCAAATGGCTACACCTTC.

The DNA of the CDR3 is TGTGCCAGCAGTTACTCTGGGCAATTCTATAATTCACCCCTCCACTTT. The encoded protein is CASSYSGQFYNSPLHF. V usage is TRBV6-5 and J usage is TRBJ1-6; D is ambiguous. The CDR3 is 16 residues long. The germline V and J ends were trimmed by 0 bases and 3 bases, with 9 bases remaining between them. Germline assignment: CDR1 MNHEY and CDR2 SVGAGI.

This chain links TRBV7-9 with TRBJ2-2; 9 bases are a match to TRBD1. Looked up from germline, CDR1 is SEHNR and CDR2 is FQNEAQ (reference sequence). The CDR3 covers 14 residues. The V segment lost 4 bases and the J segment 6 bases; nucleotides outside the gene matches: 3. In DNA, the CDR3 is TGTGCCAGCAGCTCTAGACAGGGGGCCGGGGAGCTGTTTTTT. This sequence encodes CASSSRQGAGELFF.

The CDR3 bases are TGTGCCAGCAGTTTGGACAGGGTGGATGGCTACACCTTC. Its protein product is CASSLDRVDGYTF. The chain combines TRBV11-2 with TRBJ1-2, with 8 positions matching TRBD1. V lost 6 bases and J lost 6; bases outside the gene matches: 6. Germline values: CDR1 SGHAT, CDR2 FQNNGV. There are 13 residues in the CDR3.

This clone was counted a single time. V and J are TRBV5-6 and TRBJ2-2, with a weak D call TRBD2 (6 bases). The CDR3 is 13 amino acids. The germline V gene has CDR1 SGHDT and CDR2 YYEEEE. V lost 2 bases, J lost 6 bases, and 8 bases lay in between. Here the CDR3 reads CASSFGGAGELFF. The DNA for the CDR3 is TGTGCCAGCAGCTTCGGCGGGGCCGGGGAGCTGTTTTTT. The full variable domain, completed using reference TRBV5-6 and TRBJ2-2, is DAGVTQSPTHLIKTRGQQVTLRCSPKSGHDTVSWYQQALGQGPQFIFQYYEEEERQRGNFPDRFSGHQFPNYSSELNVNALLLGDSALYLCASSFGGAGELFFGEGSRLTVL.

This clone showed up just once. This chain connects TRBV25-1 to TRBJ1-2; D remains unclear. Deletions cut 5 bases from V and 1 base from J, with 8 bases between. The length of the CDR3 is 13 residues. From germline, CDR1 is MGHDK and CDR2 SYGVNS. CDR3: CASSQTLNYGYTF. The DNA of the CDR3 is TGTGCCAGCAGTCAGACACTTAACTATGGCTACACCTTC.

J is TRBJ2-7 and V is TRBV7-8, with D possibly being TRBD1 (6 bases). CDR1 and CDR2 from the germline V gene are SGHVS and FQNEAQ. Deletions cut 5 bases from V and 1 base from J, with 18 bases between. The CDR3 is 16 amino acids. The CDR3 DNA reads TGTGCCAGCAGCACAACTAACAGGGCGCAATCCTACGAGCAGTACTTC. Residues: CASSTTNRAQSYEQYF.

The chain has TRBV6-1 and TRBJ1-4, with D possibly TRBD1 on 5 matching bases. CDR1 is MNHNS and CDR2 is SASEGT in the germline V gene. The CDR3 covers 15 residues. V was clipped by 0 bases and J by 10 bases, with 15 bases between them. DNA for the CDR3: TGTGCCAGCAGTGAAGCGCAGGGAATCTCTGTAAAACTGTTTTTT. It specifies CASSEAQGISVKLFF.

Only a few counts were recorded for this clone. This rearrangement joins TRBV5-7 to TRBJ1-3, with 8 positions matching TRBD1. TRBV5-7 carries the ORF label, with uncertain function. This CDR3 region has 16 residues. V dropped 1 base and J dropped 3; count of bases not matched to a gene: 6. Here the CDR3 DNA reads TGTGCCAGCAGCTTGTCGGGACAGGAAGGTGGAAACACCATATATTTT. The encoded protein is CASSLSGQEGGNTIYF.

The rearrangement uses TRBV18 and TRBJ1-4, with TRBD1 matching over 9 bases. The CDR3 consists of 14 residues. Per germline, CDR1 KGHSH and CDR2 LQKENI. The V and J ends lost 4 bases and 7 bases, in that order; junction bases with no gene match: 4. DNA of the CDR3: TGTGCCAGCTCACTACAGGGGGCGGTTGAAAAACTGTTTTTT. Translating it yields CASSLQGAVEKLFF.

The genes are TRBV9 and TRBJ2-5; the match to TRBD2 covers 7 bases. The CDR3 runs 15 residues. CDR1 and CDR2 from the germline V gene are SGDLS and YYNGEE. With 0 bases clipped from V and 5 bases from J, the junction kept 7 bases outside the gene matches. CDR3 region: CASSVGITSAETQYF. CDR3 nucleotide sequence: TGTGCCAGCAGCGTAGGAATAACTAGCGCGGAGACCCAGTACTTC. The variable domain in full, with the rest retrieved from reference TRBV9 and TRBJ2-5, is DSGVTQTPKHLITATGQRVTLRCSPRSGDLSVYWYQQSLDQGLQFLIQYYNGEERAKGNILERFSAQQFPDLHSELNLSSLELGDSALYFCASSVGITSAETQYFGPGTRLLVL.

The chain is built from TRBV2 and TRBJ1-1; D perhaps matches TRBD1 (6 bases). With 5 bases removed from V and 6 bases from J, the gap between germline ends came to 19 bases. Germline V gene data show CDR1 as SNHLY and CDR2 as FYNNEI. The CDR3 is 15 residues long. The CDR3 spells CASSFGQRAASEAFF. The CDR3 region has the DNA TGTGCCAGCAGTTTTGGACAGAGGGCGGCCTCTGAAGCTTTCTTT.

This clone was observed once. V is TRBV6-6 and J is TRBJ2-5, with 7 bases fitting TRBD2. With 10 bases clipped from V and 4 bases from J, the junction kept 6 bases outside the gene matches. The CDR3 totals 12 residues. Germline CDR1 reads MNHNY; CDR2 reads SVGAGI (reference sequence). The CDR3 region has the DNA TGTGCCACAGGGAGGGAGGGAGAGACCCAGTACTTC. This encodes CATGREGETQYF.

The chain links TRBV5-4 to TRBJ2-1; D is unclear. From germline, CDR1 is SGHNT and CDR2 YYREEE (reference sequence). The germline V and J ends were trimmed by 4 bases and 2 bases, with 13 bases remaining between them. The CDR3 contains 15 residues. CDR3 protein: CASSLVERAYNEQFF. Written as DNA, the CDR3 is TGTGCCAGCAGCCTCGTGGAGAGAGCCTACAATGAGCAGTTCTTC.

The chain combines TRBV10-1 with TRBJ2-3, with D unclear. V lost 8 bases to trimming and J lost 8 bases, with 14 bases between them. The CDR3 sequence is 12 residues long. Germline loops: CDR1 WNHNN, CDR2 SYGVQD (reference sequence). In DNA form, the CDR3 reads TGCGCCAGCTCGCCAGGAACTTTTACGCAGTATTTT. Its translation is CASSPGTFTQYF.

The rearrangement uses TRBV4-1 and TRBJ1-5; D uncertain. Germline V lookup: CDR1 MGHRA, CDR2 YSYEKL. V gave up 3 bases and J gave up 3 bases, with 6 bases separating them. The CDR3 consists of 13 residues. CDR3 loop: CASSQDFNQPQHF. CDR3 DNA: TGCGCCAGCAGCCAGGACTTCAATCAGCCCCAGCATTTT.